Listed here is a single TCR beta chain. This specimen comes from a study of T cell changes during pregnancy in multiple sclerosis. Trimming cost V 1 base and J 1 base; bases outside gene matches: 2. The CDR3 sequence is 15 residues long. From germline, CDR1 is SGHKS and CDR2 YYEKEE (reference sequence). Sequencing was performed with immunoSEQ multiplex PCR; in TCRdb, only in-frame clones are kept and a portion is missing. The data contain 40,000 to 55,000 clones, approximately 89% of them seen just once; the ten biggest clones take up about 3%. The chain has TRBV5-5 and TRBJ2-7; 10 nucleotides align to TRBD1. The specimen was CD8+ T cells from peripheral blood mononuclear cells, collected in the second trimester of pregnancy. The TCR was taken from a female donor with multiple sclerosis, enrolled in a pregnancy study. The DNA of the CDR3 is TGTGCCAGCAGCTTGTGGACAGGGGGTTCCTACGAGCAGTACTTC. This translates into CASSLWTGGSYEQYF. The full variable domain, with the rest looked up from reference TRBV5-5 and TRBJ2-7, is DAGVTQSPTHLIKTRGQQVTLRCSPISGHKSVSWYQQVLGQGPQFIFQYYEKEERGRGNFPDRFSARQFPNYSSELNVNALLLGDSALYLCASSLWTGGSYEQYFGPGTRLTVT.